Following are 2 T cell receptor beta chains from one sample sequenced in a study of T cell responses to AZD1222 COVID-19 vaccine. Clones were sequenced by immunoSEQ multiplex PCR, and TCRdb holds only the in-frame ones, with some missing. The sample shows some 84,000 clones, around nine tenths of them seen only once. The specimen was peripheral blood, collected on day 0 of AZD1222 vaccination. Every receptor here comes from an adult in good health.

This chain joins TRBV7-2 and TRBJ2-7; TRBD2 aligns across 10 bases. The germline V gene has CDR1 SGHTA and CDR2 FQGNSA. Germline trimming cut 5 bases from V and 6 bases from J; bases unmatched to any gene: 10. There are 15 residues in the CDR3. CDR3 protein: CASSPVAGGVSEQYF. The CDR3 coding sequence is TGTGCCAGCAGCCCAGTAGCGGGAGGTGTTAGCGAGCAGTACTTC.

V is TRBV27 and J is TRBJ2-1, with 8 bases fitting TRBD1. V lost 4 bases to trimming and J lost 3 bases; unmatched junction nucleotides: 8. Germline lookup yields CDR1 MNHEY and CDR2 SMNVEV (reference sequence). The CDR3 length is 16 residues. The CDR3, as DNA: TGTGCCAGCAGTTCGACCCCGGGACAGGTCTACAATGAGCAGTTCTTC. Its translation: CASSSTPGQVYNEQFF.